Described below is a single T cell receptor beta chain sequence and its context. This sample is drawn from a study of blood T cell repertoires in COVID-19. Study context: Samples of COVID-19 (acute and convalescent) were obtained from the United States, Italy and Spain. Nucleic acid was either cDNA or gDNA, and it came from T cells, B-cell-depleted T cells, or PBMCs.

Original methodology: Quantification of nucleated cells was approximated via reference gene primer amplification. The assay was immunoSEQ multiplex PCR, and TCRdb's table has in-frame clones only and misses some. V and J calls plus clone size are reproduced from that table; the DNA served to infer D and trimming. The table includes almost 300,000 clones, about 90% detected once. This CDR3 is built from 14 residues. The germline gives CDR1 SGHRS, CDR2 YFSETQ. V lost 4 bases to trimming and J lost 4 bases; unmatched junction nucleotides: 5. Seattle patient enrollment occurred during active infection, with longitudinal follow-up thereafter.

This sequence was found in a young woman with COVID-19, enrolled during active disease. This sequence joins TRBV5-1 and TRBJ2-5; 9 bases fit TRBD1. Sequenced input: peripheral blood. DNA for the CDR3: TGCGCCAGCAGCCCGGACAGGGGCCTAGAGACCCAGTACTTC. Its protein product is CASSPDRGLETQYF.